What follows is one T cell receptor (beta chain) and its context. This sample is part of a study of technical replicates of blood from several donors. Trimming removed 6 bases from V and 2 bases from J, with 17 bases in between. The V gene's germline CDR1 is SGHTA and CDR2 FQGNSA. The CDR3 is 16 amino acids. The method was immunoSEQ multiplex PCR; TCRdb's version includes in-frame clones alone and lacks a portion of them. The sample holds under 90,000 clones; around 94% are singletons and the top ten take 0.2% to 0.3%. The sequence derives from a human donor in good health. Sequences were obtained from T cells isolated from PBMCs. V gene TRBV7-2 combines with J gene TRBJ1-5, with unresolved D. CDR3 DNA sequence: TGTGCCAGCAGGCAACCCGGGGTCGGGGGCAATCAGCCCCAGCATTTT. Residues: CASRQPGVGGNQPQHF.